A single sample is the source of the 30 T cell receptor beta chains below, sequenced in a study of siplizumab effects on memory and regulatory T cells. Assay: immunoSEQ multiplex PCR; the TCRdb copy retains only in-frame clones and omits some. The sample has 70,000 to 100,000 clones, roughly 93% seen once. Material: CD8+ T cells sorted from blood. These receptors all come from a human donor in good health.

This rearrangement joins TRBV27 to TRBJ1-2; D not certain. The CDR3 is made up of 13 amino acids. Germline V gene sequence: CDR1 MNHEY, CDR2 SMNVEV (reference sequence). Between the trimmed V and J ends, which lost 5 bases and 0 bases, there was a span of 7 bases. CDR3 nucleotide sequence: TGTGCCAGCAGTGGTCGAACTAACTATGGCTACACCTTC. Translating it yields CASSGRTNYGYTF.

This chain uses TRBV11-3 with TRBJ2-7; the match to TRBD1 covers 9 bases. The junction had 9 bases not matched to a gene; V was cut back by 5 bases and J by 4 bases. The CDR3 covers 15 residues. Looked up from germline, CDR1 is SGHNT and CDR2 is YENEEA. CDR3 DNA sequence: TGTGCCAGCAGCCCCACCCGGACAGGGGTATACGAGCAGTACTTC. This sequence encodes CASSPTRTGVYEQYF.

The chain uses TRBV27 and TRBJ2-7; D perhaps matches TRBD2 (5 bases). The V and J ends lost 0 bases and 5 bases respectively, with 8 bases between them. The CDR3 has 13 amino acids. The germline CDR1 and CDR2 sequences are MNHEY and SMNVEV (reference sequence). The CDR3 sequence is CASSLSRVHEQYF. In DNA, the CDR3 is TGTGCCAGCAGTTTATCGAGGGTCCACGAGCAGTACTTC.

The CDR3, as DNA: TGTGCCAGCAGCGTAAACCTTAGGGACTCTGGAAACACCATATATTTT. Amino acids: CASSVNLRDSGNTIYF. This chain uses TRBV9 with TRBJ1-3; D gene uncertain. V lost 1 base to trimming and J lost 0 bases, with 11 bases between them. From germline, CDR1 is SGDLS and CDR2 YYNGEE. The CDR3 length is 16 residues.

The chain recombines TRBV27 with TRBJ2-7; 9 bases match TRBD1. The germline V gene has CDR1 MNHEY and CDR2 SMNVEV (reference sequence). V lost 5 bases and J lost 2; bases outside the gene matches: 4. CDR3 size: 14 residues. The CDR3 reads CASSADRGTYEQYF. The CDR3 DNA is TGTGCCAGCAGTGCGGACAGGGGAACCTACGAGCAGTACTTC.

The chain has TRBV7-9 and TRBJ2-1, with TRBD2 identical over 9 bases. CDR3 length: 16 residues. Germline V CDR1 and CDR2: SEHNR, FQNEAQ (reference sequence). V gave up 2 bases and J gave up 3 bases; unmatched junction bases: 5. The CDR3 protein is CASSLSTSGFYNEQFF. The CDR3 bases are TGTGCCAGCAGCTTATCAACTAGCGGGTTCTACAATGAGCAGTTCTTC.

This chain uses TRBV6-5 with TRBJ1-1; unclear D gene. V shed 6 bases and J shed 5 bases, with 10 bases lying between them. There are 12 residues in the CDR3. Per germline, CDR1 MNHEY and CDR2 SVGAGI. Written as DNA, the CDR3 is TGTGCCAGCAGGACCTGGGAGACTGAAGCTTTCTTT. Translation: CASRTWETEAFF.

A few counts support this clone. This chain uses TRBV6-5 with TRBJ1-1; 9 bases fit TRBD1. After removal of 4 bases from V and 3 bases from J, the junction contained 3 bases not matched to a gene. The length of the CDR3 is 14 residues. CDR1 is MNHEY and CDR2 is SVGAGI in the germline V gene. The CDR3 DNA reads TGTGCCAGCAGTTTCAACAGGGGGCACACTGAAGCTTTCTTT. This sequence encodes CASSFNRGHTEAFF.

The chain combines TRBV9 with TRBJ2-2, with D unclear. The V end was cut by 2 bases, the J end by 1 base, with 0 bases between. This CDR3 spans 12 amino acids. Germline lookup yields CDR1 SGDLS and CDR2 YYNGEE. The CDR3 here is CASSVNTGELFF. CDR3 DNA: TGTGCCAGCAGCGTGAACACCGGGGAGCTGTTTTTT.

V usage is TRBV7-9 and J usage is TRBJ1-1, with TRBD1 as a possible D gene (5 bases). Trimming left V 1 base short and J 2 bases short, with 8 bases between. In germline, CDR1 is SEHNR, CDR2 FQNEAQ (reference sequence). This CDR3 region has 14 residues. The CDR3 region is CASSLDRSNTEAFF. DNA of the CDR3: TGTGCCAGCAGCTTAGACAGGTCAAACACTGAAGCTTTCTTT.

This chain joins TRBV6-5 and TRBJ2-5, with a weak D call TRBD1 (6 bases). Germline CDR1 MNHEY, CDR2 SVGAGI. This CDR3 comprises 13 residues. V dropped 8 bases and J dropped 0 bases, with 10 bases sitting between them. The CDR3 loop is CASGQRYQETQYF. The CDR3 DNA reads TGTGCCAGCGGACAGAGGTACCAAGAGACCCAGTACTTC.

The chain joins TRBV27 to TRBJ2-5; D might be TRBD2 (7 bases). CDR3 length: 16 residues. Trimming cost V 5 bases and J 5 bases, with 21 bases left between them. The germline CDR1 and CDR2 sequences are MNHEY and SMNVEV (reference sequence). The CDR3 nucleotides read TGTGCCAGCAGTATACTTAGCCGGGGGGCCTATGAGACCCAGTACTTC. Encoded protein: CASSILSRGAYETQYF.

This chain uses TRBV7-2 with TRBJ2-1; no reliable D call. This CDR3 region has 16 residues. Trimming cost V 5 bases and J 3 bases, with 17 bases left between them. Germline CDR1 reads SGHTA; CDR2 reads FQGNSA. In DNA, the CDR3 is TGTGCCAGCAGCCTCTTGTGGGTCCCACACTACAATGAGCAGTTCTTC. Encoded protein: CASSLLWVPHYNEQFF.

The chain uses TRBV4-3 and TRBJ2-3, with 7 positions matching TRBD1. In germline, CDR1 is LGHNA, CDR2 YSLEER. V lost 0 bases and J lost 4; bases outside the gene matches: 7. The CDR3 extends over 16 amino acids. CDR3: CASSQDRGQKADTQYF. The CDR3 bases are TGCGCCAGCAGCCAAGATAGGGGACAGAAGGCAGATACGCAGTATTTT.

The DNA for the CDR3 is TGTGCCAGCAGCCAAGGGACAGAGACAGACTATGGCTACACCTTC. It yields the protein CASSQGTETDYGYTF. The chain uses TRBV14 and TRBJ1-2; D is perhaps TRBD1 (6 bases). Per the germline V gene, CDR1 is SGHDN and CDR2 is FVKESK. CDR3 length equals 15 residues. Trimming removed 1 base at V and 3 bases at J, with 12 bases between.

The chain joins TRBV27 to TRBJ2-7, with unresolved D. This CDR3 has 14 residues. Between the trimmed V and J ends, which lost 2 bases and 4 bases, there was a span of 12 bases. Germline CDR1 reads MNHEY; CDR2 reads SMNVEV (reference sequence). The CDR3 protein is CASSLRQNNYEQYF. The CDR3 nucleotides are TGTGCCAGCAGTTTAAGGCAGAATAATTACGAGCAGTACTTC.

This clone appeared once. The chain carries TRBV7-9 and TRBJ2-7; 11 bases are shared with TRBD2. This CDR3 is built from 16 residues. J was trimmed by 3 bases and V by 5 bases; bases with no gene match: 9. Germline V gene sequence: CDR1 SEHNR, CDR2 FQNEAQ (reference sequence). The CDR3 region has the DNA TGTGCCAGCAGCCCGACGACTAGCGGGACTGGCTACGAGCAGTACTTC. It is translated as CASSPTTSGTGYEQYF.

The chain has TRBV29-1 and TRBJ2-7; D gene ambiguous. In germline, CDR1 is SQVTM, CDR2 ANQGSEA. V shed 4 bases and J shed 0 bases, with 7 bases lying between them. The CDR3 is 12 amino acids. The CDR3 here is CSVVDNSYEQYF. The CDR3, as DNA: TGCAGCGTTGTTGACAACTCCTACGAGCAGTACTTC.

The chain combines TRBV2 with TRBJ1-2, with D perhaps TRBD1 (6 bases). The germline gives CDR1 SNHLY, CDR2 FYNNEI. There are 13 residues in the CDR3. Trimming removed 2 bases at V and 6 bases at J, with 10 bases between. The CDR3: CASSESAGDGYTF. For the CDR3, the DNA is TGTGCCAGCAGTGAAAGCGCAGGGGATGGCTACACCTTC.

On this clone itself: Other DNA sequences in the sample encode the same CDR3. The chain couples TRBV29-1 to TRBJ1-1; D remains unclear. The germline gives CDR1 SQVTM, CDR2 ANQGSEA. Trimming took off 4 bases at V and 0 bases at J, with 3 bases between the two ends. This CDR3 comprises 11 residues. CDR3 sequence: CSVVMNTEAFF. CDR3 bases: TGCAGCGTTGTTATGAACACTGAAGCTTTCTTT.

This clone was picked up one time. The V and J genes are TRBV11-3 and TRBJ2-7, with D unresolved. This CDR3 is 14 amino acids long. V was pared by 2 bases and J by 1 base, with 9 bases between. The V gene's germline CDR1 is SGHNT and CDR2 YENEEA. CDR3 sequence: CASSLYGRSYEQYF. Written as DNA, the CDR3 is TGTGCCAGCAGCTTATATGGCAGATCCTACGAGCAGTACTTC.

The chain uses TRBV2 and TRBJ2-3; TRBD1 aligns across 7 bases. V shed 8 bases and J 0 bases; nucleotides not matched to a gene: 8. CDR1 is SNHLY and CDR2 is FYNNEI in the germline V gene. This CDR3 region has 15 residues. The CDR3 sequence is CASLSTGVSTDTQYF. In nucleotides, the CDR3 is TGTGCCAGCTTGTCTACAGGGGTTAGCACAGATACGCAGTATTTT. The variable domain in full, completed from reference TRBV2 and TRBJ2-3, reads EPEVTQTPSHQVTQMGQEVILRCVPISNHLYFYWYRQILGQKVEFLVSFYNNEISEKSEIFDDQFSVERPDGSNFTLKIRSTKLEDSAMYFCASLSTGVSTDTQYFGPGTRLTVL.

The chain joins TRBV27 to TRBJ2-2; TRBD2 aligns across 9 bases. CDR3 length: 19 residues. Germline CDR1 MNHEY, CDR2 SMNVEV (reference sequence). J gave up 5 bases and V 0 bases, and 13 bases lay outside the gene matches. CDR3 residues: CASSLSLGLAGVETGELFF. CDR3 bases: TGTGCCAGCAGTTTATCCTTGGGATTAGCGGGAGTAGAAACCGGGGAGCTGTTTTTT.

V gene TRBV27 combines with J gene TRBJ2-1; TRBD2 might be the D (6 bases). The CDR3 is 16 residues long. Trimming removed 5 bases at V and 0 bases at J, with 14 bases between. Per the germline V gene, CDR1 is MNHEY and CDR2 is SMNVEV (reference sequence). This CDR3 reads CASSVEGLSSYNEQFF. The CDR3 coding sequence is TGTGCCAGCAGTGTGGAGGGGCTCAGCTCCTACAATGAGCAGTTCTTC.

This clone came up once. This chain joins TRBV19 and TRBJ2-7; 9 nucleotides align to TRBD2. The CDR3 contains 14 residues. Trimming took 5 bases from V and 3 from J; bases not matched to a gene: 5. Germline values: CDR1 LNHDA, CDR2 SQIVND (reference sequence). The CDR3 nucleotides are TGTGCCAGTAGTTGGGCTAGCGGGAACTACGAGCAGTACTTC. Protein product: CASSWASGNYEQYF.

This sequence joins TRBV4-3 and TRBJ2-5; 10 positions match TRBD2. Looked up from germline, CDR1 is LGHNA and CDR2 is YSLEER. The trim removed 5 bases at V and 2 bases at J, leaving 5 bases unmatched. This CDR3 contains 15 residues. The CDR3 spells CASSAGLASQETQYF. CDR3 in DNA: TGCGCCAGCAGCGCGGGACTAGCGTCACAAGAGACCCAGTACTTC.

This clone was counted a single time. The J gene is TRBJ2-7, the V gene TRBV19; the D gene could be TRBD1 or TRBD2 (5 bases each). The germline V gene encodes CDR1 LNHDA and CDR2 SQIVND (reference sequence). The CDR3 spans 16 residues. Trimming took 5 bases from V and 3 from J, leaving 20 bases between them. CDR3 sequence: CASSHLGTGTLYEQYF. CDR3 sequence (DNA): TGTGCCAGTAGTCACCTCGGGACGGGAACCCTCTACGAGCAGTACTTC.

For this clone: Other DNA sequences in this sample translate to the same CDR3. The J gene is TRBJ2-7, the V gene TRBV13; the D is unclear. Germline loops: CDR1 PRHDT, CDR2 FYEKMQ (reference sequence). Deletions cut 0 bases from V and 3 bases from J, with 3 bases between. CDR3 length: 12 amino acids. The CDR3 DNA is TGTGCCAGCAGCTTAGGTGGCTACGAGCAGTACTTC. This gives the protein CASSLGGYEQYF.

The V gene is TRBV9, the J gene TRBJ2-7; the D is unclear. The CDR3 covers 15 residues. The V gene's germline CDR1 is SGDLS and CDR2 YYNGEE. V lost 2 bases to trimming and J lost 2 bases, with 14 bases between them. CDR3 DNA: TGTGCCAGCAGCGTTGCCCCCGGACGGACCTACGAGCAGTACTTC. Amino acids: CASSVAPGRTYEQYF.

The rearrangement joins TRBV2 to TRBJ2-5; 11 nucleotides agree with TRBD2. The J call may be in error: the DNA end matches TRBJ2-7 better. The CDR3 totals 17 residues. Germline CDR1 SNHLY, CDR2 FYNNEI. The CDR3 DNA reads TGTGCCAGCAGTGCCGGGACTAGCGGAGCTCGCGGCTACGAGCAGTACTTC. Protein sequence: CASSAGTSGARGYEQYF.